The source of this TCR beta chain is a study of cytomegalovirus exposure and HLA in healthy donors (TCRdb year 2017). Notes on the research overall: According to an earlier analysis of 587 of the donors, some 180 million T cells yielded over 100 million unique TCR beta sequences and roughly 280 Gb of sequence data. An early release covering about 600 HLA-typed donors comprised roughly 300 gigabases of sequencing data and approximately 80 million unique TCR sequences. Of the 398 genotyped donors, 80% to 90% were placed in the genetic ancestry cluster associated with self-reported Caucasian donors. The aim of the study was to test whether cataloging public T cell receptors could identify signatures of past pathogen exposure. The study profiled the T cell repertoires of about 640 subjects by immunosequencing and related them to cytomegalovirus serostatus. In addition to the first cohort of 666 subjects, a separate validation cohort of approximately 110 different subjects was used. To predict cytomegalovirus infection status, the study combined high-throughput TCR immunosequencing, statistical association of individual TCRs with disease status, and machine learning. In a later analysis, previously published TCR beta repertoires from 670 or so donors were re-analyzed and high-resolution HLA genotyping was added so that TCR occurrence patterns could be studied. Rather than using new phenotypic data, the later analysis identified candidate immune exposures from TCR beta sequences and from how often those sequences occurred across donors. In an earlier analysis of 550 to 700 of the donors, high-throughput TCR beta sequencing was used to judge whether each TCR beta V gene segment behaved as functional or pseudogenic. Donor age, sex, ethnicity and CMV serostatus were collected together with the repertoire data. In a later genetic analysis, genome-wide SNP genotypes for about 55% of the roughly 670 donors were used, and that subset was treated as a discovery cohort. Every discovery cohort repertoire had been produced on one sequencing platform. Both class I and class II loci were covered by HLA typing, at four-digit resolution. Typing coverage differed by locus: A, B, C, DRB1 and DQB1 were typed in roughly 629-630 donors, DQA1 in approximately 520, DPA1 in 600 to 610, and DPB1 in 450 to 480. A few DR-DQ haplotypes were treated as single units for association and clustering because of strong linkage in the cohort. Across approximately 400 genotyped donors of the cohort, an average of roughly 200,000 unique TCR beta nucleotide sequences per donor were sequenced, and 15% to 20% of those sequences were non-productive. The research as a whole found: Several of the top co-occurrence clusters appeared to be linked to parvovirus B19, influenza, CMV and Epstein-Barr virus, according to a later analysis. A later analysis found that HLA-associated TCR beta chains were more clonally expanded and had lower generation probabilities than equally common non-associated chains. Presence/absence analyses assumed roughly uniform sequencing depth across donors, an assumption that may not hold. A later analysis found that most CMV-associated TCR beta chains appeared HLA-restricted, with HLA associations seemingly driven largely by CMV exposure. Most TCR sequences were seen in very few donors, while some public TCRs were found in many individuals. The study gave a list of 150 to 200 TCR beta chains associated with cytomegalovirus. Roughly 15 rarely observed V segments, including chromosome 9 orphons, were excluded from the earlier analysis of about 600 of the donors because counts were too low. Some IMGT-functional V segments, including TRBV6-2 and TRBV6-3, could not be told apart with the 87-base-pair reads, so those segments were excluded. In an earlier analysis of about 540 of the donors, most TCR beta V segments were observed in productive rearrangements about 87% or about 30% of the time, broadly matching IMGT annotations. The authors suggested that the approach could potentially be generalized to other disease states and immunological phenotypes. CMV serostatus was the only immune exposure information available for the cohort. When HLA alleles, especially DR and DQ, strongly co-occurred, TCR associations were difficult to assign to individual alleles. Linkage disequilibrium might explain the correlated functional status among segregating V segments, but an unknown experimental factor could not be ruled out. This cohort had only TCR beta chains sequenced, and the lack of alpha or paired-chain data limited which features could be detected. According to a later genetic analysis, donors in an Asian-associated ancestry cluster had fewer N-insertions in productive TCRs than the approximately 700-donor mean. A later analysis found that TCR association rates varied across HLA loci, with DRB1 alleles showing the most associated TCRs and HLA-C alleles the fewest. A further reported finding was that TCR beta sequences accurately predicted the HLA-A and HLA-B alleles for most subjects in the first cohort. In vitro tests confirmed that three of the cytomegalovirus-associated TCR beta chains recognize cytomegalovirus antigens. At a false discovery rate of 0.05, a later analysis linked 15,000 to 20,000 TCR beta sequences to specific HLA alleles. V-gene and J-gene trimming of TCR beta chains was associated with a missense DCLRE1C variant in a later genetic analysis, and the association was replicated in an independent cohort. In both the original and validation cohorts, the classifier was reported to diagnose cytomegalovirus status with high specificity and sensitivity. A cluster of highly shared sequence variants was judged likely to represent a technical artifact of the sequencing pipeline. Because some donors lacked HLA typing at each locus, the association tests relied only on the typed subset.

The library was prepared using the immunoSEQ multiplex PCR assay. For the multiplex PCR, a mixture combining 60 forward primers for TCR Vbeta segments and 13 reverse primers for TCR Jbeta segments was used. Amplification of the CDR3 region of rearranged TCR beta genes was performed with a multiplex PCR assay on genomic DNA. The Illumina HiSeq System was used to sequence the amplified TCR beta libraries as 87-base-pair reads. The paper's data handling went like this. A later analysis tallied some 79 million unique TCR beta chains across the roughly 610 repertoires, and some 12 million of those chains were shared by two or more donors. Raw reads were error-corrected and collapsed into unique sequences by a nearest-neighbor algorithm in which closely related sequences were merged to remove PCR and sequencing errors. CDR3 sequences were aligned to IMGT reference sequences to assign V, D and J gene segments. For a sequence to be retained, a match of at least six nucleotides to both a V gene segment and a J gene segment was required. A rearrangement was called productive if the CDR3 had no stop codons and remained in frame with V and J, and every other rearrangement was called non-productive. Following IMGT convention, CDR3 was defined as the stretch from the second conserved V-encoded cysteine to the conserved J-encoded phenylalanine. The earlier analysis of about 570 of the donors excluded any sequence lacking an unambiguous match to a single V gene segment. In an earlier analysis of roughly 600 of the donors, a V segment was called functional when productive rearrangements were above 56.7%, and segregating when the standard deviation between donors exceeded 5%. A statistical classification framework was built to diagnose cytomegalovirus status from the catalog of TCR beta chain sequences. In a later analysis, TCR nucleotide sequences were compared against IMGT/GENE-DB human TR gene sequences so that V and J genes could be assigned. The TCRdist pipeline was used in a later analysis to assign CDR3 sequences and most-parsimonious VDJ recombination scenarios. In a later analysis, each TCR beta chain was defined by its CDR3 amino acid sequence together with its V-gene family, and reads lacking a unique V-gene family were excluded. A later analysis removed 592 highly shared, low-generation-probability nucleotide sequences to deal with suspected cross-contamination and a sequencing artifact. In a later analysis, a clonal expansion index was calculated for each public chain from normalized within-repertoire ranks of inferred template counts. Generation probabilities in a later analysis came from a VDJ recombination model fitted to out-of-frame rearrangements, and those results were checked against IGoR. In a later analysis, hypergeometric tests were used to score TCR-TCR, TCR-HLA and TCR-CMV co-occurrence, with a repertoire-size bias correction applied to TCR pairs. A later analysis estimated false discovery rates by permuting HLA or CMV assignments 20 times. A later analysis grouped co-occurring TCRs with DBSCAN, adding TCRdist sequence similarity when clustering within HLA-allele-positive subsets. Co-occurrence clustering excluded repertoires with fewer than 30,000 or more than 120,000 public chains, plus five with anomalous nucleotide sharing. The table comes from immuneACCESS by way of TCRdb, which keeps in-frame sequences with V and J called. Part of the clones is missing from these tables; in studies checked, under half for an unresolved V gene and the rest for unknown reasons. V, J and clone size are those of that table, while D and trimming were read from the DNA. This sample gives about 120,000 clones in total; approximately 80% of them show up just once. The top ten clonotypes cover approximately 4.2% of the sample.

In total, 600 or so healthy bone marrow donors made up the cohort. At the time of sampling, all cohort members were nominally healthy, though unrecorded immune exposures were likely present. The donor tested CMV seropositive, placing the donor among the approximately 290 seropositive members of the cohort. Every donor gave a peripheral blood sample, and the peripheral blood mononuclear cells from that sample were used for TCR beta sequencing. The Qiagen DNeasy Blood Extraction Kit was used to extract genomic DNA from the blood cell samples. CDR3 length: 15 amino acids, cysteine to phenylalanine. Only the CDR3 portion is preserved as DNA: 45 bases, with reading frame beginning at the first base. V sheds 4 bases and J sheds 3 bases, leaving 14 bases between their ends. CDR1 and CDR2, looked up from the germline V gene (reference sequence), are SGHNT and YYREEE. A single count supports this clone. Its antigen target is currently unknown. Per-base quality was not reported, and no clone a single base away is much larger than it.

Recombination joined TRBV5-4 with TRBJ1-5; too little of a D gene remains to name it. This clonotype originated in a male donor in good health and CMV-seropositive. Input material: PBMCs. CDR3 protein: CASSDGKRPNQPQHF. Read as DNA, the sequence is TGTGCCAGCAGCGACGGTAAGCGACCCAATCAGCCCCAGCATTTT. The CDR3 plus the reference TRBV5-4 and TRBJ1-5 genes for the other parts give the full variable domain: ETGVTQSPTHLIKTRGQQVTLRCSSQSGHNTVSWYQQALGQGPQFIFQYYREEENGRGNFPPRFSGLQFPNYSSELNVNALELDDSALYLCASSDGKRPNQPQHFGDGTRLSIL.